This TCR beta chain was obtained from a study of cytomegalovirus exposure and HLA in healthy donors. Points from the study as a whole: Most observed TCR sequences were rare, whereas some public TCRs were detected in many donors. The later analysis indicated that the majority of CMV-associated TCR beta chains appeared HLA-restricted.

The donors comprised healthy bone marrow donors. Use of 60 Vbeta and 13 Jbeta primers characterized the PCR. Only in-frame clones appear in the TCRdb table, and some are missing; sequencing was by immunoSEQ multiplex PCR. This sample yields around 100,000 clones, of which around 79% are seen a single time; 14% belongs to the top ten. This clone is a singleton in its sample. Its specificity is unknown. The sample was PBMCs. The sequence derives from a male donor in good health and CMV-seropositive.

The CDR3 reads CASSSDGRDRTDTQYF. In nucleotides, the CDR3 is TGCGCCAGCAGCTCCGACGGCAGGGATCGCACAGATACGCAGTATTTT. V is TRBV5-1 and J is TRBJ2-3; TRBD1 might be the D (5 bases). Germline CDR1 and CDR2: SGHRS and YFSETQ. V gave up 3 bases and J gave up 1 base, with 15 bases separating them. The CDR3 extends over 16 amino acids.